This TCR beta chain was identified in a study of read filtering for tumor transcriptome and immune sequencing. Whole-study context: Mean patient age was roughly 66 years, range 47 to 80; approximately 17 male, more than 11 female. Transcriptome libraries were built from DNase-treated RNA. By R-ISS, stages I, II and III held approximately 8, 16 and 7 patients.

The library was built from around 0.4 ug RNA with molecular barcoded adaptors for alpha/delta and beta/gamma chains. Via MiXCR, TCRdb re-called the reads, giving one row per CDR3 protein. The table includes about 130,000 distinct CDR3 sequences, about 13% detected once. Looked up from germline, CDR1 is SQVTM and CDR2 is ANQGSEA. The CDR3 loop spans 13 amino acids. Remarks on this clonotype: The junction does not match germline at one end; this may be a read error.

This TCR was recovered from a donor aged 40 or over with multiple myeloma. J is TRBJ2-6 and V is TRBV29-1, with D possibly TRBD1 on 6 matching bases. Sequences were obtained from a population of CD138-negative cells sorted from bone marrow. The CDR3 protein is CSVVGSGATVLTF. CDR3 coding DNA: TGCAGCGTTGTGGGTTCAGGGGCCACCGTCCTGACTTTC.